A single T cell receptor beta chain is shown here with its context. The sample comes from a study of T cell responses to AZD1222 COVID-19 vaccine. This table comes from immunoSEQ multiplex PCR, and its TCRdb copy is limited to in-frame clones, with some not included. Altogether about 97,000 clones are present, around 89% being singletons, with the ten largest covering 6.5% to 8%. This sequence was found in an adult in good health. Sequenced here: peripheral blood, sampled on day 0 of AZD1222 vaccination.

In nucleotides, the CDR3 is TGTGCCAGCAGTAGACGGAGCGGGATACTTTACGAGCAGTACTTC. Protein sequence: CASSRRSGILYEQYF. The rearrangement links TRBV28 to TRBJ2-7; 7 bases agree with TRBD2. Germline CDR1 is MDHEN and CDR2 is SYDVKM. The CDR3 consists of 15 residues. The V and J ends lost 5 bases and 4 bases, in that order; junction bases with no gene match: 11. The full variable domain, its missing parts supplied by reference TRBV28 and TRBJ2-7, is DVKVTQSSRYLVKRTGEKVFLECVQDMDHENMFWYRQDPGLGLRLIYFSYDVKMKEKGDIPEGYSVSREKKERFSLILESASTNQTSMYLCASSRRSGILYEQYFGPGTRLTVT.